This T cell receptor beta chain was sequenced in a study of esophageal squamous cell carcinoma under preoperative chemotherapy. About the research overall: Both tumor-infiltrating lymphocytes and peripheral blood T cells had their TCR repertoires profiled. Study-wide points: Paclitaxel-nedaplatin therapy caused immediate, substantial clonotype frequency changes. Peripheral T cells migrating into the tumor appeared to partly supply post-treatment tumor-infiltrating lymphocytes.

Time point indicated: after preoperative PTX-NDP chemotherapy. Preoperative chemotherapy with paclitaxel-nedaplatin was given to patients before surgery. MiXCR, applied by TCRdb to the PCR reads, yields one record per CDR3 protein. The sample has tens of thousands of distinct CDR3 sequences; around 49% are singletons. As concerns this clonotype: Its antigen is not identified.

V lost 5 bases to trimming and J lost 11 bases; unmatched junction nucleotides: 12. Germline CDR1 is SGHVS and CDR2 is FNYEAQ. There are 14 residues in the CDR3. The sequence derives from a human donor with esophageal squamous cell carcinoma. The donor label of this sample is uncertain. The sample was acquired from a patient given preoperative chemotherapy. The V call is TRBV7-6, the J call TRBJ2-3; 8 bases fit TRBD1. The DNA for the CDR3 is TGTGCCAGCAGCGAACTTCAGGGGGCCGAGGAGCAGTATTTT. Translated: CASSELQGAEEQYF.